This is a list of T cell receptor beta chains from one sample in a study of cytomegalovirus exposure and HLA in healthy donors. Measured with immunoSEQ multiplex PCR; TCRdb has only the in-frame clones, and not every one. This sample has around 140,000 clones, with roughly four fifths found just once. Sequencing input: PBMCs. These TCRs come from a female donor in good health and CMV-seropositive. CDR3s include the opening cysteine and the closing phenylalanine or tryptophan. Each record gives: J gene, D gene, V gene, clone size, CDR3 DNA, CDR3 protein. A D gene is named only where the DNA matches it firmly. Rows may omit the clone size; those that give it use once, few, many or a size class.

j_gene: TRBJ2-5; d_gene: -; v_gene: TRBV6-5; abundance: -; CDR3nt: TGTGCCAGCAGTGACTCACTAGTAGGAGAGACCCAGTACTTC; CDR3aa: CASSDSLVGETQYF
j_gene: TRBJ2-1; d_gene: TRBD2; v_gene: TRBV7-9; abundance: few; CDR3nt: TGTTCCAGCAGCTCGCTAAGGACTAGCGGGGGCAAATACAATGAGCAGTTCTTC; CDR3aa: CSSSSLRTSGGKYNEQFF
j_gene: TRBJ1-6; d_gene: TRBD1; v_gene: TRBV13; abundance: -; CDR3nt: TGTGCCAGCAGCCCCACAGGGGGGAGTTCACCCCTCCACTTT; CDR3aa: CASSPTGGSSPLHF
j_gene: TRBJ2-1; d_gene: TRBD1; v_gene: TRBV5-1; abundance: -; CDR3nt: TGCGCCAGCAGCTTGGAGATACTACAGGGGCGGTCCTACAATGAGCAGTTCTTC; CDR3aa: CASSLEILQGRSYNEQFF
j_gene: TRBJ1-2; d_gene: -; v_gene: TRBV25-1; abundance: -; CDR3nt: TGTGCCAGCAGTGATGTCCCCCAGAGGATACGTGGCTACACCTTC; CDR3aa: CASSDVPQRIRGYTF
j_gene: TRBJ1-1; d_gene: -; v_gene: TRBV19; abundance: -; CDR3nt: TGTGCCAGTAGTATCGGGGGGAACACTGAAGCTTTCTTT; CDR3aa: CASSIGGNTEAFF
j_gene: TRBJ1-1; d_gene: -; v_gene: TRBV6-1; abundance: few; CDR3nt: TGTGCCAGCAGTGACCGTGGAGGAGTTATAGAAGCTTTCTTT; CDR3aa: CASSDRGGVIEAFF
j_gene: TRBJ2-7; d_gene: -; v_gene: TRBV28; abundance: -; CDR3nt: TGTGCCAGCAGTTCGGACAGCCCCTACGAGCAGTACTTC; CDR3aa: CASSSDSPYEQYF
j_gene: TRBJ1-6; d_gene: -; v_gene: TRBV7-6; abundance: once; CDR3nt: TGTGCCAGCAGCTTAGAAGTCAGGGATAATTCACCCCTCCACTTT; CDR3aa: CASSLEVRDNSPLHF
j_gene: TRBJ1-2; d_gene: -; v_gene: TRBV5-1; abundance: -; CDR3nt: TGCGCCAGCAGCCCAGGCGGGGCACCCTATGGCTACACCTTC; CDR3aa: CASSPGGAPYGYTF
j_gene: TRBJ1-1; d_gene: TRBD1; v_gene: TRBV5-1; abundance: -; CDR3nt: TGCGCCAGCAGCTGGGGGACAGGGTATGAAACTGAAGCTTTCTTT; CDR3aa: CASSWGTGYETEAFF
j_gene: TRBJ1-4; d_gene: -; v_gene: TRBV28; abundance: -; CDR3nt: TGTGCCAGCAGTTTTCAGATATCGGGTGAAAAACTGTTTTTT; CDR3aa: CASSFQISGEKLFF
j_gene: TRBJ2-7; d_gene: TRBD1; v_gene: TRBV5-4; abundance: -; CDR3nt: TGTGCCAGCAGCATACGACAGGGATCCTACGAGCAGTACTTC; CDR3aa: CASSIRQGSYEQYF
j_gene: TRBJ1-1; d_gene: -; v_gene: TRBV25-1; abundance: -; CDR3nt: TGTGCCAGCAGTTCAATACCGGGACACACGAACACTGAAGCTTTCTTT; CDR3aa: CASSSIPGHTNTEAFF
j_gene: TRBJ1-1; d_gene: TRBD1; v_gene: TRBV27; abundance: once; CDR3nt: TGTGCCAGCAGTTCGAACGGACAGGGCGTCACTGAAGCTTTCTTT; CDR3aa: CASSSNGQGVTEAFF
j_gene: TRBJ2-7; d_gene: TRBD1; v_gene: TRBV5-1; abundance: -; CDR3nt: TGCGCCAGCAGCTTGGACCTGACAGGGCCGTACGAGCAGTACTTC; CDR3aa: CASSLDLTGPYEQYF
j_gene: TRBJ2-1; d_gene: -; v_gene: TRBV29-1; abundance: -; CDR3nt: TGCAGCGTTAGAGGGGGTGGGCAGTTCTTC; CDR3aa: CSVRGGGQFF
j_gene: TRBJ2-3; d_gene: TRBD2; v_gene: TRBV10-1; abundance: -; CDR3nt: TGCGCCAGCAGTGAGTTCGGACTAGCGGGCTACGAGGATACGCAGTATTTT; CDR3aa: CASSEFGLAGYEDTQYF
j_gene: TRBJ1-5; d_gene: TRBD1; v_gene: TRBV19; abundance: -; CDR3nt: TGTGCCAGTAGTGCAGGGGGTTCGGGCAATCAGCCCCAGCATTTT; CDR3aa: CASSAGGSGNQPQHF
j_gene: TRBJ2-2; d_gene: TRBD2; v_gene: TRBV4-2; abundance: -; CDR3nt: TGTGCCAGCAGCCCTTATGGGGGGGTTGGGGAGTCCGGGGAGCTGTTTTTT; CDR3aa: CASSPYGGVGESGELFF
j_gene: TRBJ1-3; d_gene: -; v_gene: TRBV14; abundance: -; CDR3nt: TGTGCCAGCAGCCATTCGGGCTCTGGAAACACCATATATTTT; CDR3aa: CASSHSGSGNTIYF
j_gene: TRBJ2-5; d_gene: -; v_gene: TRBV15; abundance: -; CDR3nt: TGTGCCACCAGCAGAGCGTTTCAGGGGCCTCAAGAGACCCAGTACTTC; CDR3aa: CATSRAFQGPQETQYF
j_gene: TRBJ1-2; d_gene: -; v_gene: TRBV6-5; abundance: -; CDR3nt: TGTGCCAGCAGTTACTCTTTGGGGGGTAACTATGGCTACACCTTC; CDR3aa: CASSYSLGGNYGYTF
j_gene: TRBJ2-7; d_gene: -; v_gene: TRBV7-8; abundance: -; CDR3nt: TGTGCCAGCAGCTTAGGGGGACATTCGACCTACGAGCAGTACTTC; CDR3aa: CASSLGGHSTYEQYF
j_gene: TRBJ1-2; d_gene: -; v_gene: TRBV7-9; abundance: -; CDR3nt: TGTGCCAGCAGCTTAAATGCGGGGTCACGTGGCTACACCTTC; CDR3aa: CASSLNAGSRGYTF
j_gene: TRBJ2-6; d_gene: TRBD2; v_gene: TRBV4-1; abundance: -; CDR3nt: TGCGCCAGCAGCCAACGAACTTGGTTAGCGGGACTCCCTACCGCTGGGGCCAACGTCCTGACTTTC; CDR3aa: CASSQRTWLAGLPTAGANVLTF
j_gene: TRBJ1-4; d_gene: TRBD1; v_gene: TRBV30; abundance: -; CDR3nt: TGTGCCTGGAGTGTACTGACAGGGAATGAAAAACTGTTTTTT; CDR3aa: CAWSVLTGNEKLFF
j_gene: TRBJ2-3; d_gene: -; v_gene: TRBV27; abundance: -; CDR3nt: TGTGCCAGCAGTTTCCAAAGCGGAGCGAGCACAGATACGCAGTATTTT; CDR3aa: CASSFQSGASTDTQYF
j_gene: TRBJ2-7; d_gene: TRBD1; v_gene: TRBV5-5; abundance: -; CDR3nt: TGTGCCAGCAGCTCGCTACGACAGGGGACATTGAACTACGAGCAGTACTTC; CDR3aa: CASSSLRQGTLNYEQYF
j_gene: TRBJ1-2; d_gene: -; v_gene: TRBV2; abundance: -; CDR3nt: TGTGCCAGCATTGACAGAAATGTAAATAACTATGGCTACACCTTC; CDR3aa: CASIDRNVNNYGYTF
j_gene: TRBJ1-2; d_gene: -; v_gene: TRBV6-1; abundance: -; CDR3nt: TGTGCCAGCAGTGTTTACCGGGACACCAACTATGGCTACACCTTC; CDR3aa: CASSVYRDTNYGYTF
j_gene: TRBJ1-5; d_gene: -; v_gene: TRBV5-6; abundance: -; CDR3nt: TGTGCCAGCAGCTTATCGAGCAATCAGCCCCAGCATTTT; CDR3aa: CASSLSSNQPQHF
j_gene: TRBJ2-1; d_gene: -; v_gene: TRBV10-3; abundance: -; CDR3nt: TGTGCCATCGCCGATGAGGGAGCCTACAATGAGCAGTTCTTC; CDR3aa: CAIADEGAYNEQFF
j_gene: TRBJ2-3; d_gene: TRBD1; v_gene: TRBV4-1; abundance: -; CDR3nt: TGCGCCAGCAGCCCTAGGACAGGATATAGCACAGATACGCAGTATTTT; CDR3aa: CASSPRTGYSTDTQYF
j_gene: TRBJ2-7; d_gene: -; v_gene: TRBV5-1; abundance: -; CDR3nt: TGCGCCAGCAGCTTACCAGGGAAATCCTACGAGCAGTACTTC; CDR3aa: CASSLPGKSYEQYF
j_gene: TRBJ2-1; d_gene: -; v_gene: TRBV10-1; abundance: -; CDR3nt: TGCGCCAGCAGTGACGGGAGTGGCGATGAGCAGTTCTTC; CDR3aa: CASSDGSGDEQFF
j_gene: TRBJ1-1; d_gene: TRBD1; v_gene: TRBV13; abundance: few; CDR3nt: TGTGCCAGCAGCTCCGGACAGGGGGCTGATGGGGACACTGAAGCTTTCTTT; CDR3aa: CASSSGQGADGDTEAFF
j_gene: TRBJ1-4; d_gene: TRBD1; v_gene: TRBV6-5; abundance: -; CDR3nt: TGTGCCAGCAGTCGGGACAGGCAGAATGAAAAACTGTTTTTT; CDR3aa: CASSRDRQNEKLFF
j_gene: TRBJ2-7; d_gene: TRBD2; v_gene: TRBV5-6; abundance: -; CDR3nt: TGTGCCAGCAGCTGGGGGACGACTAGCGGTTCCGAGCAGTACTTC; CDR3aa: CASSWGTTSGSEQYF
j_gene: TRBJ2-1; d_gene: TRBD2; v_gene: TRBV15; abundance: few; CDR3nt: TGTGCCACCAGCCCCGAACGAGCGGGAGGAGGCTATGAGCAGTTCTTC; CDR3aa: CATSPERAGGGYEQFF
j_gene: TRBJ2-2; d_gene: -; v_gene: TRBV4-1; abundance: once; CDR3nt: TGCGCCAGCAGCCAAGGGCATTTCGGGGAGCTGTTTTTT; CDR3aa: CASSQGHFGELFF
j_gene: TRBJ2-1; d_gene: -; v_gene: TRBV5-4; abundance: -; CDR3nt: TGTGCCAGCAGCTCACAGGGTTGGGAGCAGTTCTTC; CDR3aa: CASSSQGWEQFF
j_gene: TRBJ1-6; d_gene: -; v_gene: TRBV6-1; abundance: -; CDR3nt: TGTGCCAGCAGAGGGCGAGGGTCACCCCTCCACTTT; CDR3aa: CASRGRGSPLHF
j_gene: TRBJ2-7; d_gene: -; v_gene: TRBV5-6; abundance: -; CDR3nt: TGTGCCAGCAGCTTACAGGCTGGGGACGAGCAGTACTTC; CDR3aa: CASSLQAGDEQYF
j_gene: TRBJ2-3; d_gene: -; v_gene: TRBV2; abundance: -; CDR3nt: TGTGCCAGCAGTGACGGGGACACAGATACGCAGTATTTT; CDR3aa: CASSDGDTDTQYF
j_gene: TRBJ2-7; d_gene: -; v_gene: TRBV25-1; abundance: few; CDR3nt: TGTGCCAGCAGTGAGGGGAGAGAGCAGTACTTC; CDR3aa: CASSEGREQYF
j_gene: TRBJ2-2; d_gene: -; v_gene: TRBV21-1; abundance: -; CDR3nt: TGTGCCAGCAGCAAAGGAGATACCGGGACATCCTATTCTCCGACCGGGGAGCTGTTTTTT; CDR3aa: CASSKGDTGTSYSPTGELFF
j_gene: TRBJ2-1; d_gene: TRBD2; v_gene: TRBV7-3; abundance: -; CDR3nt: TGTGCCAGCAGCTTTAGTGGTAGCGGGATAGGTGATGAGCAGTTCTTC; CDR3aa: CASSFSGSGIGDEQFF
j_gene: TRBJ2-6; d_gene: TRBD1; v_gene: TRBV30; abundance: -; CDR3nt: TGTGCCTGGAGTCCCTTCGGACAGGGGAGGGCCAACGTCCTGACTTTC; CDR3aa: CAWSPFGQGRANVLTF
j_gene: TRBJ2-1; d_gene: TRBD2; v_gene: TRBV27; abundance: -; CDR3nt: TGTGCCTCCCGACTAGCGGGAGACAATGAGCAGTTCTTC; CDR3aa: CASRLAGDNEQFF
j_gene: TRBJ2-3; d_gene: -; v_gene: TRBV9; abundance: -; CDR3nt: TGTGCCAGCAGCGTAATTCCGACAGATACGCAGTATTTT; CDR3aa: CASSVIPTDTQYF
j_gene: TRBJ2-7; d_gene: -; v_gene: TRBV29-1; abundance: -; CDR3nt: TGCAGCGCAGAAGGACAGCGGGGCGAGCAGTACTTC; CDR3aa: CSAEGQRGEQYF
j_gene: TRBJ2-7; d_gene: -; v_gene: TRBV5-1; abundance: -; CDR3nt: TGCGCCAGCAGCAAACAGCCGACTAGTAACGAGCAGTACTTC; CDR3aa: CASSKQPTSNEQYF
j_gene: TRBJ2-1; d_gene: -; v_gene: TRBV5-6; abundance: few; CDR3nt: TGTGCCAGCAGCGTCCCTTGGGGGGATCTAAGGGTCAATGAGCAGTTCTTC; CDR3aa: CASSVPWGDLRVNEQFF
j_gene: TRBJ2-3; d_gene: TRBD2; v_gene: TRBV25-1; abundance: -; CDR3nt: TGTGCCAGCAGCGAAATGGGACTAGCGGGCACAGATACGCAGTATTTT; CDR3aa: CASSEMGLAGTDTQYF